Described below is a single T cell receptor beta chain sequence and its context. The CDR3 is 13 residues long. V was cut by 0 bases and J by 6 bases, with 7 bases left in between. Per germline, CDR1 KGHDR and CDR2 SFDVKD. Under the authors' procedure: Amplification with reference gene primers provided the estimates of nucleated cell counts. Produced via immunoSEQ multiplex PCR; TCRdb's table is partial and in-frame only. V and J calls plus clone size are reproduced from that table; the DNA served to infer D and trimming. The repertoire holds 350,000 or so clones, with 70% to 90% as singletons. The data were obtained in a study of blood T cell repertoires in COVID-19. Study at large: From the United States, Italy and Spain came samples of acute and convalescent COVID-19.

Seattle patients were enrolled during active infection and followed longitudinally. The chain combines TRBV24-1 with TRBJ1-2; D unresolved. The specimen sequenced was peripheral blood. The sequence was collected from a young woman with COVID-19, enrolled during active disease. The CDR3 here is CATSDLRGNGYTF. CDR3 nucleotides: TGTGCCACCAGTGATTTGCGAGGGAATGGCTACACCTTC.